The clone carrying this TCR beta chain came up many times. TCRdb re-derived calls from the RACE reads in MiXCR, one entry per CDR3 protein. This sample has 150,000 or so distinct CDR3 sequences, with 14% found just once. V lost 5 bases to trimming and J lost 2 bases; unmatched junction nucleotides: 6. Germline CDR1 reads SGHTA; CDR2 reads FQGNSA. CDR3 length: 15 residues. The sample comes from a study of human T cells and chemical hapten exposure. Time point noted: patch test 1, 2 weeks after DPC sensitization. The treatment denotes: therapeutic diphenylcyclopropenone sensitization with weekly scalp DPC.

The input for sequencing was whole blood, taken in connection with sensitization to the hapten diphenylcyclopropenone (DPC). The J gene is TRBJ2-3, the V gene TRBV7-2; TRBD1 agrees at 8 bases. This receptor was taken from a woman aged 30 to 39 with alopecia areata. Some clones in this sample may be carry-over from other donors' samples. CDR3 amino acids: CASSAGQGNTDTQYF. The CDR3 DNA is TGTGCCAGCAGCGCCGGACAGGGCAACACAGATACGCAGTATTTT.